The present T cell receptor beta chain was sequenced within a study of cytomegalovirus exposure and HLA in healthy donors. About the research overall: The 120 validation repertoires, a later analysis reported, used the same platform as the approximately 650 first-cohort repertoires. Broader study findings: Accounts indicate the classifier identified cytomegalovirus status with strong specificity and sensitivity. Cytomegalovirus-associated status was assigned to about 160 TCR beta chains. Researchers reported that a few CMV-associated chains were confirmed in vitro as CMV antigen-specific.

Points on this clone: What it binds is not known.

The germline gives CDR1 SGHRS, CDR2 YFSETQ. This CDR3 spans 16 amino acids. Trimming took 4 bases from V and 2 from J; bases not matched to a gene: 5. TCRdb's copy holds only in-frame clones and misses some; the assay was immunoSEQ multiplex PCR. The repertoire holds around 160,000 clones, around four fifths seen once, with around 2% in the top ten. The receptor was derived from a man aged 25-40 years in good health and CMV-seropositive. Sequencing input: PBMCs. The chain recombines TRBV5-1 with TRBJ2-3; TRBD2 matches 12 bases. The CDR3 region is CASSPGLAGTTDTQYF. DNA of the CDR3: TGCGCCAGCAGCCCAGGACTAGCGGGGACCACAGATACGCAGTATTTT.